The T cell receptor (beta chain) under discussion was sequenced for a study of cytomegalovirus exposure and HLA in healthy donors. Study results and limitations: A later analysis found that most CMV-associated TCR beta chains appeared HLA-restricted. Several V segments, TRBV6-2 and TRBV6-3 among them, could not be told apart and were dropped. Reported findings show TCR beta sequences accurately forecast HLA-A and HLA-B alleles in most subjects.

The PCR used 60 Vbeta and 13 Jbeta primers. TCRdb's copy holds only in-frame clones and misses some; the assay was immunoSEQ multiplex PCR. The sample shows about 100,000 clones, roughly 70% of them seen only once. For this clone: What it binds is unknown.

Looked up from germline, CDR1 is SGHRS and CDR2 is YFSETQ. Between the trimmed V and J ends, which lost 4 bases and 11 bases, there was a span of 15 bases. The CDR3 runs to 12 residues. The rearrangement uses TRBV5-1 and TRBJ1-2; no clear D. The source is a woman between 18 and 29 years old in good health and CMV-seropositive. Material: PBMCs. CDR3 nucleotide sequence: TGCGCCAGCAGCCCTCCCGGCTCCGGGTACACCTTC. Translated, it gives CASSPPGSGYTF.